A selection of T cell receptor beta chains follows, all from one sample in a study of OX40 agonist ivuxolimab in advanced cancers. Data came from immunoSEQ multiplex PCR; TCRdb stores just in-frame clones and leaves some out. There are roughly 70,000 clones in the sample; 87% occur only once, and roughly 2.1% lies in the top ten. The material was CD4+ or CD8+ T cells sorted from blood, obtained in a trial of the OX40 agonist ivuxolimab. The receptors derive from an adult with an advanced solid tumor such as melanoma, head and neck, liver or kidney cancer. Both conserved end residues are part of each CDR3. A D gene is named only where the DNA matches it firmly. Size is omitted from some rows. Given values are once, few, many or a class for expanded clones.

d_call: -; j_call: TRBJ2-5; clone_size: -; v_call: TRBV5-4; cdr3_nt: TGTGCCAGCAGCTTGGCCGCAGGGCAAGAGACCCAGTACTTC; cdr3_aa: CASSLAAGQETQYF
d_call: -; j_call: TRBJ1-2; clone_size: -; v_call: TRBV4-2; cdr3_nt: TGTGCCAGCAGCCAAGTCGGAAATAACTATGGCTACACCTTC; cdr3_aa: CASSQVGNNYGYTF
d_call: -; j_call: TRBJ1-1; clone_size: -; v_call: TRBV21-1; cdr3_nt: TGTGCCAGCAGCAAAGCGTTTCAGGTGGCCACTGAAGCTTTCTTT; cdr3_aa: CASSKAFQVATEAFF
d_call: TRBD1; j_call: TRBJ1-4; clone_size: -; v_call: TRBV29-1; cdr3_nt: TGCAGCACAGGGGGTGCTAATGAAAAACTGTTTTTT; cdr3_aa: CSTGGANEKLFF
d_call: TRBD2; j_call: TRBJ2-1; clone_size: -; v_call: TRBV14; cdr3_nt: TGTGCCAGCAGCCAAGTAGCGGGAAGACGGGGCAAGTTCTTC; cdr3_aa: CASSQVAGRRGKFF
d_call: TRBD1; j_call: TRBJ1-1; clone_size: few; v_call: TRBV5-1; cdr3_nt: TGCGCCAGCGGGACCGGGACAGGCAACACTGAAGCTTTCTTT; cdr3_aa: CASGTGTGNTEAFF
d_call: -; j_call: TRBJ2-1; clone_size: -; v_call: TRBV5-1; cdr3_nt: TGCGCCAGCAGCTCTACCATGAGCTCCTACAATGAGCAGTTCTTC; cdr3_aa: CASSSTMSSYNEQFF
d_call: -; j_call: TRBJ2-2; clone_size: -; v_call: TRBV6-4; cdr3_nt: TGTGCCAGCAGTGACGGAACAGCCCCGACCGGGGAGCTGTTTTTT; cdr3_aa: CASSDGTAPTGELFF
d_call: -; j_call: TRBJ2-2; clone_size: -; v_call: TRBV28; cdr3_nt: TGTGCCAGCAGTTTCCAAGTTACCGGGGAGCTGTTTTTT; cdr3_aa: CASSFQVTGELFF
d_call: TRBD1; j_call: TRBJ2-2; clone_size: -; v_call: TRBV19; cdr3_nt: TGTGCCAGTAGTATGTCGTTTAGGACAGGGGACACCGGGGAGCTGTTTTTT; cdr3_aa: CASSMSFRTGDTGELFF
d_call: TRBD1; j_call: TRBJ1-3; clone_size: once; v_call: TRBV5-1; cdr3_nt: TGCGCCAGCAGCCCAGACAGGGGTTCGTCTGGAAACACCATATATTTT; cdr3_aa: CASSPDRGSSGNTIYF
d_call: -; j_call: TRBJ1-5; clone_size: -; v_call: TRBV7-2; cdr3_nt: TGTGCCAGCAGCCCATCCGGACGGAACCAGCATTTT; cdr3_aa: CASSPSGRNQHF
d_call: TRBD2; j_call: TRBJ2-5; clone_size: -; v_call: TRBV19; cdr3_nt: TGTGCCAGTACCATTAGCGGGGGGGCGGGCGAGACCCAGTACTTC; cdr3_aa: CASTISGGAGETQYF
d_call: TRBD2; j_call: TRBJ2-1; clone_size: -; v_call: TRBV6-5; cdr3_nt: TGTGCCAGCAGTTCCCGGGAGGGGAGGAACTACAATGAGCAGTTCTTC; cdr3_aa: CASSSREGRNYNEQFF
d_call: TRBD2; j_call: TRBJ2-5; clone_size: once; v_call: TRBV18; cdr3_nt: TGTGCCAGCTCCCAGTTGCTAGCGGGAGGACAAGAGACCCAGTACTTC; cdr3_aa: CASSQLLAGGQETQYF
d_call: TRBD2; j_call: TRBJ2-2; clone_size: -; v_call: TRBV2; cdr3_nt: TGTGCCAGCAGGCGGGAGGGCGCCGGGGAGCTGTTTTTT; cdr3_aa: CASRREGAGELFF
d_call: -; j_call: TRBJ1-2; clone_size: -; v_call: TRBV29-1; cdr3_nt: TGCAGCGTTGAATTCCGGGACCTTAACTATGGCTACACCTTC; cdr3_aa: CSVEFRDLNYGYTF
d_call: -; j_call: TRBJ2-1; clone_size: -; v_call: TRBV5-1; cdr3_nt: TGCGCCAGCAGCCTTGGGGCGGGGATGTACAATGAGCAGTTCTTC; cdr3_aa: CASSLGAGMYNEQFF
d_call: TRBD1; j_call: TRBJ2-7; clone_size: -; v_call: TRBV28; cdr3_nt: TGTGCCAGCAGTGGAGGGACAGGGGTCGGGGTTAGTGACTTC; cdr3_aa: CASSGGTGVGVSDF
d_call: -; j_call: TRBJ1-1; clone_size: few; v_call: TRBV9; cdr3_nt: TGTGCCAGCAGCGTAGAATTCGTTACATCAGACACTGAAGCTTTCTTT; cdr3_aa: CASSVEFVTSDTEAFF
d_call: -; j_call: TRBJ1-4; clone_size: -; v_call: TRBV28; cdr3_nt: TGTGCCAGCAGACAACCCCCCGGGGAAGGTGAAAAACTGTTTTTT; cdr3_aa: CASRQPPGEGEKLFF
d_call: TRBD2; j_call: TRBJ2-1; clone_size: -; v_call: TRBV11-3; cdr3_nt: TGTGCCAGCAGCTTAGATGCTAGCGGGAGTTCCAATGAGCAGTTCTTC; cdr3_aa: CASSLDASGSSNEQFF
d_call: -; j_call: TRBJ2-2; clone_size: -; v_call: TRBV27; cdr3_nt: TGTGCCAGCAGTTTATCGAATTGGGAAGGGATTTCCGGGGAGCTGTTTTTT; cdr3_aa: CASSLSNWEGISGELFF
d_call: TRBD2; j_call: TRBJ2-6; clone_size: -; v_call: TRBV7-6; cdr3_nt: TGTGCCAGCAGCCAAGCCTCAACGGGAGGGAGTTGGGCCAACGTCCTGACTTTC; cdr3_aa: CASSQASTGGSWANVLTF
d_call: -; j_call: TRBJ2-1; clone_size: -; v_call: TRBV9; cdr3_nt: TGTGCCAGCAGCGTAGCCACATCCCGTGGGTATGAGCAGTTCTTC; cdr3_aa: CASSVATSRGYEQFF
d_call: TRBD1; j_call: TRBJ1-1; clone_size: -; v_call: TRBV19; cdr3_nt: TGTGCCAGTAGCTCACAGGGGACGAGCACTGAAGCTTTCTTT; cdr3_aa: CASSSQGTSTEAFF
d_call: TRBD2; j_call: TRBJ2-3; clone_size: -; v_call: TRBV5-1; cdr3_nt: TGCGCCAGCAGCTCTGGGGGTACTAGCGCATCAGATACGCAGTATTTT; cdr3_aa: CASSSGGTSASDTQYF
d_call: -; j_call: TRBJ2-1; clone_size: -; v_call: TRBV7-9; cdr3_nt: TGTGCCAGCAGCTTAGGGGGGGACAGCTCAAGTGAGCAGTTCTTC; cdr3_aa: CASSLGGDSSSEQFF
d_call: TRBD1; j_call: TRBJ2-1; clone_size: -; v_call: TRBV5-1; cdr3_nt: TGCGCCAGCAGCTTGGCGGGACAGGGGTTCAATGAGCAGTTCTTC; cdr3_aa: CASSLAGQGFNEQFF
d_call: TRBD1; j_call: TRBJ2-7; clone_size: -; v_call: TRBV27; cdr3_nt: TGTGCCAGCAGGAATCCGGGACAGGGAACGGGGTACGAGCAGTACTTC; cdr3_aa: CASRNPGQGTGYEQYF
d_call: -; j_call: TRBJ2-5; clone_size: once; v_call: TRBV5-1; cdr3_nt: TGCGCCAGCAGCCGCGCGCAGGGGCAAGAGACCCAGTACTTC; cdr3_aa: CASSRAQGQETQYF
d_call: -; j_call: TRBJ1-1; clone_size: -; v_call: TRBV5-6; cdr3_nt: TGTGCCAGCAGCCACACAGGGAAAAACACTGAAGCTTTCTTT; cdr3_aa: CASSHTGKNTEAFF
d_call: -; j_call: TRBJ1-3; clone_size: -; v_call: TRBV18; cdr3_nt: TGTGCCAGCTCACCAATGACGGACCCTGGAAACACCATATATTTT; cdr3_aa: CASSPMTDPGNTIYF
d_call: -; j_call: TRBJ2-5; clone_size: -; v_call: TRBV14; cdr3_nt: TGTGCCAGCAGCCAAGGACAGACAATCTACCAAGAGACCCAGTACTTC; cdr3_aa: CASSQGQTIYQETQYF